This record covers a single T cell receptor (beta chain). PCR used 60 Vbeta primers and 13 Jbeta primers. Data came from immunoSEQ multiplex PCR; TCRdb stores just in-frame clones and leaves some out. The sample has more than 110,000 clones; 60% to 85% are singletons. Germline CDR1 reads SGHDT; CDR2 reads YYEEEE. The CDR3 spans 15 residues. V was trimmed by 4 bases and J by 0 bases, leaving 11 bases between them. This sample was included in a study of cytomegalovirus exposure and HLA in healthy donors. The chain has TRBV5-6 and TRBJ1-3, with D possibly being TRBD1 (6 bases). Input material: PBMCs. The clonotype was recovered from a young man in good health and CMV-seronegative. CDR3 in amino acids: CASSSGQYSGNTIYF. In nucleotides, the CDR3 is TGTGCCAGCAGCAGCGGACAGTACTCTGGAAACACCATATATTTT. Full variable domain (rest looked up from reference TRBV5-6 and TRBJ1-3): DAGVTQSPTHLIKTRGQQVTLRCSPKSGHDTVSWYQQALGQGPQFIFQYYEEEERQRGNFPDRFSGHQFPNYSSELNVNALLLGDSALYLCASSSGQYSGNTIYFGEGSWLTVV.